Below, 27 T cell receptor beta chains from the same sample are listed, as sequenced in a study of T cell repertoires in cytomegalovirus infection. MiXCR was run by TCRdb on the reads, yielding one entry per CDR3 protein. The table records roughly 150,000 distinct CDR3 sequences, over 25% of them present only once. For these receptors, no antigen is known. Sequenced here: CD8+ T cells from cultured PBMCs, sampled from culture after CMV antigen stimulation. The receptors come from a human donor in good health (CMV status not recorded). Some clones in this sample may be carry-over from other donors' samples.

This clonotype is a singleton in its sample. The V and J genes are TRBV9 and TRBJ2-5, with D perhaps matching TRBD2 (6 bases). V lost 3 bases, J lost 4 bases, and 16 bases lay in between. The CDR3 runs to 15 residues. Germline CDR1 SGDLS, CDR2 YYNGEE. CDR3 sequence: CASSEEGRGSETQYF. In nucleotides, the CDR3 is TGTGCCAGCAGCGAGGAGGGGCGAGGGTCAGAGACCCAGTACTTC. Supplemented by reference TRBV9 and TRBJ2-5, the full variable domain reads DSGVTQTPKHLITATGQRVTLRCSPRSGDLSVYWYQQSLDQGLQFLIQYYNGEERAKGNILERFSAQQFPDLHSELNLSSLELGDSALYFCASSEEGRGSETQYFGPGTRLLVL.

This clonotype was seen at least ten times. The gene calls are TRBV11-2 and TRBJ2-1, with TRBD2 as a possible D gene (5 bases). Germline V gives CDR1 SGHAT, CDR2 FQNNGV. Trimming cost V 0 bases and J 4 bases, with 10 bases left between them. The CDR3 is 15 amino acids. CDR3: CASSLDHTGYNEQFF. The CDR3 DNA reads TGTGCCAGCAGCTTAGATCACACGGGGTACAATGAGCAGTTCTTC.

Only one count was recorded for this clonotype. The rearrangement uses TRBV19 and TRBJ2-3, with TRBD2 identical over 12 bases. The V segment lost 5 bases and the J segment 3 bases; nucleotides outside the gene matches: 3. Germline assignment: CDR1 LNHDA and CDR2 SQIVND (reference sequence). The CDR3 is 15 amino acids. The CDR3 nucleotides read TGTGCCAGTAGTCCGACTAGCGGGGGAACAGATACGCAGTATTTT. It codes for CASSPTSGGTDTQYF.

As regards this clonotype: This sequence may be a read error, since a much larger clone differs from it by one base. The chain joins TRBV12-3 or TRBV12-4 to TRBJ1-1; D uncertain. The CDR3 is 11 residues long. In DNA form, the CDR3 reads TGTGCCAACAGTTTTGGCACTGAAGCTTTCTTT. It is translated as CANSFGTEAFF.

This clonotype was seen a handful of times. V is TRBV6-5 and J is TRBJ2-1, with 12 bases fitting TRBD2. V shed 2 bases and J 8 bases; nucleotides not matched to a gene: 4. CDR1 and CDR2 from the germline V gene are MNHEY and SVGAGI. This CDR3 has 15 amino acids. The DNA of the CDR3 is TGTGCCAGCAGTTACAGCGGACTAGCGGGGTATGAGCAGTTCTTC. Translating gives CASSYSGLAGYEQFF.

This clonotype appeared a few times. The rearrangement uses TRBV27 and TRBJ1-1; the match to TRBD1 covers 7 bases. CDR3 length equals 13 residues. Losses at the gene ends were 7 bases for V and 9 bases for J; bases not matched to a gene: 11. CDR1 and CDR2 (germline): MNHEY, SMNVEV (reference sequence). The CDR3 sequence is CASTLYRGQKAFF. In nucleotides, the CDR3 is TGTGCCAGCACCCTATACAGGGGACAGAAAGCTTTCTTT.

This clonotype was observed a few times. The CDR3 DNA reads TGTGCCACCAGCAGAGAATTTCTGGACGGATGGAATGAGCAGTTCTTC. It yields the protein CATSREFLDGWNEQFF. The chain couples TRBV15 to TRBJ2-1; D not resolved. V was shortened by 0 bases and J by 7 bases, with 16 bases between the two germline ends. There are 16 residues in the CDR3. Germline-derived CDR1 and CDR2 are LNHNV and YYDKDF (reference sequence).

The gene calls are TRBV6-2 or TRBV6-3 and TRBJ2-3; D is unclear. The germline CDR1 and CDR2 sequences are MNHEY and SVGEGT. This CDR3 is built from 14 residues. Between the trimmed V and J ends, which lost 6 bases and 0 bases, there was a span of 10 bases. The CDR3 DNA is TGTGCCAGCAGAGACCCCCTAAGCACAGATACGCAGTATTTT. Protein sequence: CASRDPLSTDTQYF.

This rearrangement joins TRBV11-3 to TRBJ2-3, with unresolved D. V lost 4 bases to trimming and J lost 14 bases, with 16 bases between them. The CDR3 is made up of 12 amino acids. Germline V gene lookup returns CDR1 SGHNT and CDR2 YENEEA. CDR3 coding DNA: TGTGCCAGCAGCTCCCTAGGGATGCTGCCGTATTTT. Translated: CASSSLGMLPYF.

This clonotype was counted ten times or more. The CDR3 sequence is CASSYAENNEQFF. CDR3 sequence (DNA): TGTGCCAGCAGTTACGCAGAAAACAATGAGCAGTTCTTC. The chain carries TRBV6-5 and TRBJ2-1; D gene ambiguous. CDR1 and CDR2 (germline): MNHEY, SVGAGI. V was cut by 2 bases and J by 5 bases, with 7 bases left in between. The CDR3 extends over 13 amino acids.

The gene calls are TRBV27 and TRBJ2-7; 8 positions match TRBD2. V lost 2 bases, J lost 4 bases, and 16 bases stayed unmatched. This CDR3 has 18 residues. Germline V lookup: CDR1 MNHEY, CDR2 SMNVEV (reference sequence). The CDR3 loop reads CASSLKPNRVAGKYEQYF. CDR3 coding DNA: TGTGCCAGCAGTTTAAAACCCAATCGAGTAGCGGGGAAGTACGAGCAGTACTTC.

This clonotype has at least ten counts. The V and J genes are TRBV27 and TRBJ1-5; D remains ambiguous. The length of the CDR3 is 13 residues. CDR1 is MNHEY, CDR2 SMNVEV, per germline (reference sequence). Trimming left V 6 bases short and J 5 bases short, with 11 bases between. CDR3 in amino acids: CASSHDRYQPQHF. The CDR3 nucleotides are TGTGCCAGCAGCCACGATCGGTATCAGCCCCAGCATTTT.

V and J are TRBV13 and TRBJ2-7; 9 nucleotides align to TRBD1. The CDR3 contains 15 residues. Per the germline V gene, CDR1 is PRHDT and CDR2 is FYEKMQ (reference sequence). Unmatched junction bases numbered 9, after V lost 5 bases and J lost 4 bases. The CDR3 DNA sequence: TGTGCCAGCAGCGGTCCGACAGGGGGGCGGTACGAGCAGTACTTC. As protein: CASSGPTGGRYEQYF.

This clonotype came up a few times. V usage is TRBV27 and J usage is TRBJ2-7; a possible D gene is TRBD1 (7 bases). The V end was cut by 5 bases, the J end by 2 bases, with 13 bases between. Germline V gives CDR1 MNHEY, CDR2 SMNVEV (reference sequence). This CDR3 contains 14 residues. The CDR3 DNA reads as TGTGCCAGCAGTCACCAGGGGGAGGCCTACGAGCAGTACTTC. Its translation: CASSHQGEAYEQYF.

The CDR3 region is CASSTFFGANVLTF. CDR3 DNA: TGTGCCAGCAGTACATTCTTTGGGGCCAACGTCCTGACTTTC. V gene TRBV2 combines with J gene TRBJ2-6; unclear D gene. Germline V gene data show CDR1 as SNHLY and CDR2 as FYNNEI. V was shortened by 5 bases and J by 3 bases, with 8 bases between the two germline ends. This CDR3 region has 14 residues.

The gene calls are TRBV19 and TRBJ2-1, with no clear D. V was pared by 5 bases and J by 0 bases, with 17 bases between. The CDR3 consists of 17 residues. Germline-derived CDR1 and CDR2 are LNHDA and SQIVND (reference sequence). DNA of the CDR3: TGTGCCAGTAGTGAATCCGACTCCTCAAGCTCCTACAATGAGCAGTTCTTC. Residues: CASSESDSSSSYNEQFF.

The genes are TRBV29-1 and TRBJ2-1, with a weak D call TRBD1 (5 bases). Germline values: CDR1 SQVTM, CDR2 ANQGSEA. V gave up 4 bases and J gave up 5 bases, with 9 bases separating them. The CDR3 totals 12 residues. CDR3 DNA sequence: TGCAGCGTTGGACAGAGAAACAATGAGCAGTTCTTC. Its protein product is CSVGQRNNEQFF.

The chain couples TRBV12-3 or TRBV12-4 to TRBJ2-3; TRBD2 is a possible D gene (6 bases). The V end lost 3 bases, the J end lost 2 bases, and 9 bases lay between the germline ends. The CDR3 contains 14 residues. CDR3 in DNA: TGTGCCAGCAGTTTTGCGGGGATCACAGATACGCAGTATTTT. Its protein product is CASSFAGITDTQYF.

At least ten counts were recorded for this clonotype. V gene TRBV2 combines with J gene TRBJ1-4; TRBD1 is a possible D gene (5 bases). CDR1 is SNHLY and CDR2 is FYNNEI in the germline V gene. V lost 8 bases and J lost 6, with 16 bases in between. This CDR3 has 14 amino acids. In DNA, the CDR3 is TGTGCCAGCTATTCTTGGGGAGGGGATGAAAAACTGTTTTTT. It specifies CASYSWGGDEKLFF.

In its sample, this clonotype was seen a few times. The chain employs TRBV20-1 and TRBJ2-5; tentative D call: TRBD1 (5 bases). V was trimmed by 0 bases and J by 2 bases, leaving 10 bases between them. The CDR3 spans 14 residues. The V gene's germline CDR1 is DFQATT and CDR2 SNEGSKA (reference sequence). DNA of the CDR3: TGCAGTGCTAGAGATTATACAGGTCAAGAGACCCAGTACTTC. Translating it yields CSARDYTGQETQYF.

This clonotype has a count of ten or more. The gene calls are TRBV4-1 and TRBJ1-1; D may be TRBD1 (6 bases). The CDR3 is made up of 14 amino acids. The V and J ends lost 3 bases and 0 bases respectively, with 8 bases between them. Germline CDR1 and CDR2: MGHRA and YSYEKL. The chain's CDR3 is CASSQGHLNTEAFF. Here the CDR3 DNA reads TGCGCCAGCAGCCAGGGACACTTGAACACTGAAGCTTTCTTT.

This clonotype was detected a few times. V usage is TRBV28 and J usage is TRBJ2-3; 10 bases are shared with TRBD2. The V and J ends lost 6 bases and 6 bases, in that order; junction bases with no gene match: 12. The germline gives CDR1 MDHEN, CDR2 SYDVKM. There are 16 residues in the CDR3. The CDR3: CASSPTLAGSGDTQYF. DNA for the CDR3: TGTGCCAGCAGCCCTACACTAGCGGGGTCGGGGGATACGCAGTATTTT. The whole variable domain, filled in from reference TRBV28 and TRBJ2-3, reads DVKVTQSSRYLVKRTGEKVFLECVQDMDHENMFWYRQDPGLGLRLIYFSYDVKMKEKGDIPEGYSVSREKKERFSLILESASTNQTSMYLCASSPTLAGSGDTQYFGPGTRLTVL.

This clonotype was seen only a few times. The genes are TRBV11-3 and TRBJ2-1; D perhaps matches TRBD1 (5 bases). Germline values: CDR1 SGHNT, CDR2 YENEEA. Trimming left V 4 bases short and J 3 bases short, with 13 bases between. This CDR3 is 15 amino acids long. The CDR3 nucleotides are TGTGCCAGCAGCTGGGGCGGTAGAGACTACAATGAGCAGTTCTTC. Protein: CASSWGGRDYNEQFF.

This clonotype was seen at least ten times. The rearrangement links TRBV7-6 to TRBJ1-1; D is unresolved. The CDR3 loop spans 13 amino acids. Looked up from germline, CDR1 is SGHVS and CDR2 is FNYEAQ. Deletions cut 5 bases from V and 2 bases from J, with 9 bases between. CDR3 amino acids: CASSEGTNTEAFF. The DNA for the CDR3 is TGTGCCAGCAGCGAGGGAACAAACACTGAAGCTTTCTTT.

V is TRBV7-2 and J is TRBJ1-1; D uncertain. V was clipped by 5 bases and J by 1 base, with 11 bases between them. CDR1 SGHTA and CDR2 FQGNSA come from the germline V gene. This CDR3 region has 14 residues. DNA of the CDR3: TGTGCCAGCAGCCTACTGAGTAGGAACACTGAAGCTTTCTTT. Its protein product is CASSLLSRNTEAFF.

The chain links TRBV28 to TRBJ1-1; TRBD1 might be the D (5 bases). Trimming removed 1 base at V and 4 bases at J, with 10 bases between. This CDR3 region has 14 residues. CDR1 is MDHEN and CDR2 is SYDVKM in the germline V gene. DNA of the CDR3: TGTGCCAGCAGTTTATCAGGGCGTAGCACTGAAGCTTTCTTT. It encodes CASSLSGRSTEAFF.

In its sample, this clonotype was seen many times. CDR3 residues: CASSSGTLSSYNEQFF. The DNA for the CDR3 is TGTGCCAGCAGTTCTGGGACTCTAAGCTCCTACAATGAGCAGTTCTTC. The J gene is TRBJ2-1, the V gene TRBV12-3 or TRBV12-4; D is perhaps TRBD2 (6 bases). V lost 4 bases to trimming and J lost 0 bases, with 13 bases between them. This CDR3 is 16 amino acids long.